The 3 T cell receptor beta chains given below trace back to one sample, sequenced in a study of T-cell memory formation after mild COVID-19. TCRdb reprocessed the 5' RACE reads with MiXCR, giving one entry per CDR3 protein. Of 100,000 to 120,000 distinct CDR3 sequences listed, 18% were seen once; the top ten hold approximately 5%. The sample consisted of PBMCs or a T cell subset sorted from them (not recorded which). These receptors all stem from a man aged 18 to 30 who had mild COVID-19 (a few samples of this study predate the infection). Cell type and time point are not known.

Ten or more counts support this clonotype. The chain uses TRBV3-1 and TRBJ2-7; TRBD2 agrees at 9 bases. Germline CDR1 reads LGHDT; CDR2 reads YNNKEL (reference sequence). The length of the CDR3 is 13 residues. V shed 5 bases, J shed 6 bases, and the junction held 5 bases outside the gene matches. As DNA, the CDR3 is TGTGCCAGCAGCTTTAGCGGGGGACTCGAGCAGTACTTC. Its protein is CASSFSGGLEQYF.

The chain is built from TRBV20-1 and TRBJ2-7; 7 bases are shared with TRBD1. Germline V gene lookup returns CDR1 DFQATT and CDR2 SNEGSKA (reference sequence). The junction had 4 bases not matched to a gene; V was cut back by 4 bases and J by 4 bases. The CDR3 totals 12 residues. The CDR3 here is CSATGQIYEQYV. Here the CDR3 DNA reads TGCAGTGCTACGGGACAGATATACGAGCAGTACGTC.

This chain connects TRBV15 to TRBJ2-5; D is uncertain. Trimming stripped 3 bases from V and 5 bases from J, with 10 bases between. In germline, CDR1 is LNHNV, CDR2 YYDKDF (reference sequence). This CDR3 comprises 13 residues. The CDR3 reads CATSRTPVETQYF. CDR3 sequence (DNA): TGTGCCACCAGCAGGACCCCGGTCGAGACCCAGTACTTC.